Each of the 23 T cell receptor beta chains below was sequenced from the same sample in a study of blood T cells in healthy people across ages. The use of a sample-barcoded 5' primer and a J-beta primer mix characterized a second PCR of roughly 7 to 11 cycles. TCRdb called the 5' RACE reads again in MiXCR, with one record for every CDR3 protein. The sample contains 1.8 million or so distinct CDR3 sequences, about 39% of which appear only once. Sequencing was carried out using blood. The receptor source for this set is a human donor in good health.

This sequence joins TRBV15 and TRBJ2-5; D possibly matches TRBD1 or TRBD2 (6 bases each). The CDR3 runs 15 residues. V was clipped by 2 bases and J by 4 bases, with 14 bases between them. Germline V gene lookup returns CDR1 LNHNV and CDR2 YYDKDF (reference sequence). CDR3 region: CATSRNRGPGETQYF. In DNA form, the CDR3 reads TGTGCCACCAGCAGAAATCGGGGGCCTGGAGAGACCCAGTACTTC.

This sequence joins TRBV24-1 and TRBJ2-1, with D possibly being TRBD1 (7 bases). Between the trimmed V and J ends, which lost 6 bases and 8 bases, there was a span of 13 bases. From germline, CDR1 is KGHDR and CDR2 SFDVKD. The CDR3 has 13 residues. The CDR3: CATSFGGGHEQFF. In DNA, the CDR3 is TGTGCCACCAGTTTTGGAGGGGGCCATGAGCAGTTCTTC.

This clonotype was counted a few times. The gene calls are TRBV7-2 and TRBJ1-2, with 7 bases identical to TRBD1. J was trimmed by 3 bases and V by 5 bases; bases with no gene match: 9. This CDR3 region has 15 residues. Germline V CDR1 and CDR2: SGHTA, FQGNSA. The CDR3 DNA is TGTGCCAGCAGCCCCAGACAGGGTGTTTACTATGGCTACACCTTC. Its translation: CASSPRQGVYYGYTF.

DNA of the CDR3: TGCAGCGTTGAAGTGGCAGGGGGGACTGAAGCTTTCTTT. Translation: CSVEVAGGTEAFF. The V call is TRBV29-1, the J call TRBJ1-1, with TRBD1 matching over 7 bases. There are 13 residues in the CDR3. J was trimmed by 5 bases and V by 1 base; bases with no gene match: 4. CDR1 SQVTM and CDR2 ANQGSEA come from the germline V gene.

There are a few counts of this clonotype. The V gene is TRBV10-3, the J gene TRBJ1-4; 7 nucleotides line up with TRBD1. The J segment lost 6 bases and the V segment lost 3 bases, leaving 7 bases of the junction unmatched. Germline V gene lookup returns CDR1 ENHRY and CDR2 SYGVKD. This CDR3 is built from 15 residues. The CDR3 protein is CAISDSGTEDEKLFF. The CDR3 DNA follows: TGTGCCATCAGTGATTCGGGGACAGAGGATGAAAAACTGTTTTTT.

This clonotype was seen only a few times. The chain uses TRBV12-3 or TRBV12-4 and TRBJ2-5; D is ambiguous. V was trimmed by 0 bases and J by 3 bases, leaving 5 bases between them. The CDR3 contains 13 residues. This CDR3 is CASSLATKETQYF. The CDR3 DNA reads TGTGCCAGCAGTTTAGCTACAAAAGAGACCCAGTACTTC.

The V and J genes are TRBV7-3 and TRBJ2-3; 7 positions agree with TRBD1. CDR3 length: 16 amino acids. The V gene end was trimmed by 4 bases and the J gene end by 4 bases; junction bases not matched to a gene: 11. Germline-derived CDR1 and CDR2 are SGHTA and FQGTGA. Here the CDR3 reads CASSSQGLRGADTQYF. DNA of the CDR3: TGTGCCAGCAGCTCACAGGGGCTTAGAGGCGCAGATACGCAGTATTTT. The whole variable domain, filled in from reference TRBV7-3 and TRBJ2-3, reads GAGVSQTPSNKVTEKGKYVELRCDPISGHTALYWYRQSLGQGPEFLIYFQGTGAADDSGLPNDRFFAVRPEGSVSTLKIQRTERGDSAVYLCASSSQGLRGADTQYFGPGTRLTVL.

This clonotype was detected a few times. This chain links TRBV20-1 with TRBJ2-7, with D tentatively TRBD2 (6 bases). Germline V CDR1 and CDR2: DFQATT, SNEGSKA (reference sequence). The germline V and J ends were trimmed by 3 bases and 6 bases, with 15 bases remaining between them. CDR3 length equals 13 residues. The CDR3 here is CSARAPRGFEQYF. CDR3 DNA: TGCAGTGCTAGGGCCCCGCGGGGATTCGAGCAGTACTTC.

The chain combines TRBV7-2 with TRBJ1-2; the D is unclear. The CDR3 is 13 residues long. Trimming pared 0 bases from V and 8 bases from J, leaving 10 bases between. Germline loops: CDR1 SGHTA, CDR2 FQGNSA. CDR3 DNA sequence: TGTGCCAGCAGCTTAGCCTATGTCGGAGGCTACACCTTC. This translates into CASSLAYVGGYTF.

The rearrangement uses TRBV29-1 and TRBJ2-5, with 9 bases that match TRBD1. There are 12 residues in the CDR3. Germline CDR1 and CDR2: SQVTM and ANQGSEA. The ends lost 8 bases at V and 7 bases at J; junction bases unmatched: 8. CDR3 in DNA: TGCAGCTCAAGACAGGGGGAGGGGACCCAGTACTTC. This translates into CSSRQGEGTQYF.

There are a few counts of this clonotype. The V call is TRBV5-5, the J call TRBJ1-2, with TRBD1 as a possible D gene (5 bases). There are 13 residues in the CDR3. Germline assignment: CDR1 SGHKS and CDR2 YYEKEE (reference sequence). V lost 3 bases to trimming and J lost 4 bases, with 10 bases between them. CDR3 region: CASSSDGTYGYTF. CDR3 nucleotides: TGTGCCAGCAGCTCCGATGGGACCTATGGCTACACCTTC.

This chain uses TRBV28 with TRBJ1-2, with 8 positions matching TRBD1. The ends lost 3 bases at V and 9 bases at J; junction bases unmatched: 6. This CDR3 comprises 13 residues. The germline V gene has CDR1 MDHEN and CDR2 SYDVKM. DNA of the CDR3: TGTGCCAGCAGTTTCGTGGACAGGGCACGCTACACCTTC. It codes for CASSFVDRARYTF.

This clonotype was picked up many times. The chain uses TRBV20-1 and TRBJ2-7; weak D call: TRBD2 (6 bases). This CDR3 spans 13 amino acids. Germline CDR1 DFQATT, CDR2 SNEGSKA (reference sequence). The V gene lost 4 bases and the J gene lost 6 bases, with 16 bases spanning the gap. CDR3 region: CSAIGLSQSEQYF. Here the CDR3 DNA reads TGCAGTGCTATAGGACTATCCCAATCCGAGCAGTACTTC.

The chain joins TRBV5-1 to TRBJ2-7, with D possibly matching TRBD1 (6 bases). The CDR3 contains 14 residues. V shed 2 bases and J shed 5 bases, with 14 bases lying between them. Germline V lookup: CDR1 SGHRS, CDR2 YFSETQ. DNA for the CDR3: TGCGCCAGCAGCTTAAGGGGGAATGAGGACGAGCAGTACTTC. Its translation is CASSLRGNEDEQYF.

Notes on this clonotype: Relative to the germline gene, one junction end is altered; a read error may explain this. The chain joins TRBV14 to TRBJ2-6; D perhaps matches TRBD2 (5 bases). The CDR3 length is 16 residues. The V gene's germline CDR1 is SGHDN and CDR2 FVKESK. Here the CDR3 reads CASSLHRGSGANVLTF. The CDR3 DNA is TGTGCTAGCAGCCTCCACCGGGGATCTGGGGCCAACGTCCTGACTTTC.

There are a few counts of this clonotype. The chain links TRBV4-3 to TRBJ2-4; tentatively, D is TRBD1 or TRBD2 (5 bases each). The CDR3 sequence is 16 residues long. Per the germline V gene, CDR1 is LGHNA and CDR2 is YSLEER. Deletions cut 0 bases from V and 0 bases from J, with 9 bases between. The CDR3 spells CASSQDWGLAKNIQYF. The CDR3 nucleotides read TGCGCCAGCAGCCAAGATTGGGGGTTAGCCAAAAACATTCAGTACTTC.

The chain combines TRBV9 with TRBJ1-2; a possible D gene is TRBD1 (6 bases). The CDR3 has 13 amino acids. Deletions cut 1 base from V and 8 bases from J, with 12 bases between. Germline CDR1 is SGDLS and CDR2 is YYNGEE. The CDR3, as DNA: TGTGCCAGCAGCGTAACAGGGAGTGAAGGCTACACCTTC. Protein product: CASSVTGSEGYTF.

V gene TRBV10-2 combines with J gene TRBJ2-4, with 8 bases aligning to TRBD2. Germline V gives CDR1 WSHSY, CDR2 SAAADI. The CDR3 runs 15 residues. V shed 3 bases and J 13 bases; nucleotides not matched to a gene: 14. The CDR3 region has the DNA TGCGCCAGCAGTGAATTAGCGGGGAGCCCGGATGAGCAGTACTTC. Translating it yields CASSELAGSPDEQYF.

J is TRBJ1-5 and V is TRBV28; D call uncertain. The germline V gene encodes CDR1 MDHEN and CDR2 SYDVKM. The length of the CDR3 is 13 residues. Between the trimmed V and J ends, which lost 2 bases and 5 bases, there was a span of 7 bases. CDR3 bases: TGTGCCAGCAGTTTACCCCGGTATCAGCCCCAGCATTTT. This codes for CASSLPRYQPQHF.

The J gene is TRBJ2-5, the V gene TRBV11-2; D uncertain. The CDR3 length is 15 residues. V dropped 1 base and J dropped 0 bases, with 9 bases sitting between them. CDR1 and CDR2 from the germline V gene are SGHAT and FQNNGV. The CDR3 here is CASSLGQVHQETQYF. CDR3 DNA sequence: TGTGCCAGCAGCTTAGGGCAGGTCCACCAAGAGACCCAGTACTTC.

The chain uses TRBV6-2 or TRBV6-3 and TRBJ2-7; D uncertain. The CDR3 totals 16 residues. The germline gives CDR1 MNHEY, CDR2 SVGEGT. With 0 bases removed from V and 1 base from J, the gap between germline ends came to 13 bases. The CDR3 DNA reads as TGTGCCAGCAGTTACTCGATTGTGACGTTATCCTACGAGCAGTACTTC. This sequence encodes CASSYSIVTLSYEQYF.

The chain couples TRBV12-3 or TRBV12-4 to TRBJ2-3, with 7 bases that match TRBD2. The V and J ends lost 8 bases and 4 bases, in that order; junction bases with no gene match: 6. The CDR3 contains 13 residues. The CDR3 DNA reads as TGTGCCAGCGGACTAGTAAACGCAGATACGCAGTATTTT. Protein: CASGLVNADTQYF.

This clonotype was found a few times. This chain uses TRBV10-3 with TRBJ1-1; D is undetermined. CDR3 length equals 12 residues. Deletions cut 1 base from V and 7 bases from J, with 7 bases between. Germline V gives CDR1 ENHRY, CDR2 SYGVKD. CDR3: CAISEFPFEAFF. CDR3 sequence (DNA): TGTGCCATCAGTGAGTTCCCGTTTGAAGCTTTCTTT.